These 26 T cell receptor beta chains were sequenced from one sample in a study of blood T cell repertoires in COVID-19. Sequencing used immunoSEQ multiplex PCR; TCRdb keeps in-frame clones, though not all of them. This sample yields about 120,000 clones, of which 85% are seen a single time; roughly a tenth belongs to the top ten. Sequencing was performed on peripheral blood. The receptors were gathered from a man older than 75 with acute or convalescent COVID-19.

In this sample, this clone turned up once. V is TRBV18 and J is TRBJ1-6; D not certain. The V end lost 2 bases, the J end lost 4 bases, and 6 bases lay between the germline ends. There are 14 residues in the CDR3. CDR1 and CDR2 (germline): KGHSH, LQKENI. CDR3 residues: CASSPTEYNSPLHF. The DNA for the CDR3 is TGTGCCAGCTCACCAACAGAATATAATTCACCCCTCCACTTT.

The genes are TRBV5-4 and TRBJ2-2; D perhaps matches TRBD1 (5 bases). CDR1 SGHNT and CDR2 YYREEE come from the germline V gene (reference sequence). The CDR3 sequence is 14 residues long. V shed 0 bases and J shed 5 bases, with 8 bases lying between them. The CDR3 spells CASSLAPGTGELFF. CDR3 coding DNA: TGTGCCAGCAGCTTGGCGCCAGGGACCGGGGAGCTGTTTTTT.

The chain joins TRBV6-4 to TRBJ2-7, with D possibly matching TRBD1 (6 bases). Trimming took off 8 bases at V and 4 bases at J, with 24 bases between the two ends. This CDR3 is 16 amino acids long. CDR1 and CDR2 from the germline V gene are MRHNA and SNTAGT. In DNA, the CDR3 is TGTGCCAGCGGTCCCCATACAGGGCAGCGCCCTTACGAGCAGTACTTC. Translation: CASGPHTGQRPYEQYF.

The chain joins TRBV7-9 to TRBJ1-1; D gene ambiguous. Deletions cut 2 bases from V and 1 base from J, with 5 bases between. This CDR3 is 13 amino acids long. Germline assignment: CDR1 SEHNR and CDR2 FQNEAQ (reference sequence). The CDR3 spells CASSLIRNTEAFF. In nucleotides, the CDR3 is TGTGCCAGCAGCTTAATCCGGAACACTGAAGCTTTCTTT. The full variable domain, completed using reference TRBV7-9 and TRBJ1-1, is DTGVSQNPRHKITKRGQNVTFRCDPISEHNRLYWYRQTLGQGPEFLTYFQNEAQLEKSRLLSDRFSAERPKGSFSTLEIQRTEQGDSAMYLCASSLIRNTEAFFGQGTRLTVV.

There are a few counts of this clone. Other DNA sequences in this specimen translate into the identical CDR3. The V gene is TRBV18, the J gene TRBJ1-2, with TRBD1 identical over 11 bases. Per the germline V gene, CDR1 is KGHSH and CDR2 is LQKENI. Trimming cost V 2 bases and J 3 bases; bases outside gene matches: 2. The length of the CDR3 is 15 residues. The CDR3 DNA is TGTGCCAGCTCACCAGGACAGGGGGCAGACTATGGCTACACCTTC. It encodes CASSPGQGADYGYTF. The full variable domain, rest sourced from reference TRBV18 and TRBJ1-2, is NAGVMQNPRHLVRRRGQEARLRCSPMKGHSHVYWYRQLPEEGLKFMVYLQKENIIDESGMPKERFSAEFPKEGPSILRIQQVVRGDSAAYFCASSPGQGADYGYTFGSGTRLTVV.

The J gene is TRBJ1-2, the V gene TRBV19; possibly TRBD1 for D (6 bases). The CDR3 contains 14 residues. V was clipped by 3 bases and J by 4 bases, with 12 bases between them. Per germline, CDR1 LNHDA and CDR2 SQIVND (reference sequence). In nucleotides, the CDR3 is TGTGCCAGTAGTATTGGGGGGGGCGTCTATGGCTACACCTTC. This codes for CASSIGGGVYGYTF.

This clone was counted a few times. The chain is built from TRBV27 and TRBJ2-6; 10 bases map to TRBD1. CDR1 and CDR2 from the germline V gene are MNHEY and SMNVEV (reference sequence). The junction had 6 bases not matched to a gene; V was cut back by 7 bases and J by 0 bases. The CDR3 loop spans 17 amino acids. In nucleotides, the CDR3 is TGTGCCAGCATGCCGACAGGGGGCGCCTCTGGGGCCAACGTCCTGACTTTC. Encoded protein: CASMPTGGASGANVLTF.

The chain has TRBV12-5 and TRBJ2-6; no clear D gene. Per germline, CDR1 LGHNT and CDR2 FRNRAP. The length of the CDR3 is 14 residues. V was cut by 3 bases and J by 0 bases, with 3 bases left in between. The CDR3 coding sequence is TGTGCTAGTGGTTTCTCCTCTGGGGCCAACGTCCTGACTTTC. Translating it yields CASGFSSGANVLTF.

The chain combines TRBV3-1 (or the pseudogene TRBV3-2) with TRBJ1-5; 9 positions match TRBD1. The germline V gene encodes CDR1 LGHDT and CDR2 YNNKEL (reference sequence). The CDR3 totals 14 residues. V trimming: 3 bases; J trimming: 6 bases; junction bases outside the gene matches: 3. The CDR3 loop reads CASSQTGGFQPQHF. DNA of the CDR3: TGTGCCAGCAGCCAGACAGGGGGGTTTCAGCCCCAGCATTTT.

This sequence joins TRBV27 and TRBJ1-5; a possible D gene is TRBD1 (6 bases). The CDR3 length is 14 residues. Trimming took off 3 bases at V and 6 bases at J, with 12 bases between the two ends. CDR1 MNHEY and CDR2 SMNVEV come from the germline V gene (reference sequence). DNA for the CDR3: TGTGCCAGCAGTTTTGGGGGCGGGAGTCAGCCCCAGCATTTT. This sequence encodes CASSFGGGSQPQHF.

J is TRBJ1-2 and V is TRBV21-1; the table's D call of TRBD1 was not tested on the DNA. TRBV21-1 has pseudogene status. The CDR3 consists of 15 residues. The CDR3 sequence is CASSKDGHRTYGYTF. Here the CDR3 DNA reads TGTGCCAGCAGCAAAGATGGGCACAGAACGTATGGCTACACCTTC.

This chain's CDR3 is CSARELAQYF. CDR3 bases: TGCAGTGCTAGGGAGCTGGCGCAGTATTTT. The rearrangement links TRBV20-1 to TRBJ2-3; no reliable D call. Trimming stripped 3 bases from V and 10 bases from J, with 8 bases between. CDR1 is DFQATT, CDR2 SNEGSKA, per germline (reference sequence). The CDR3 has 10 amino acids.

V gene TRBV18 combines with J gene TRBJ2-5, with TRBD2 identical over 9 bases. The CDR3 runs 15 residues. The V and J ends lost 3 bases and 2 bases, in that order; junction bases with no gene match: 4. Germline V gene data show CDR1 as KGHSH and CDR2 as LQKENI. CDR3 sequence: CASSPRAGGQETQYF. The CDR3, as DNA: TGTGCCAGCTCACCTCGAGCGGGGGGACAAGAGACCCAGTACTTC. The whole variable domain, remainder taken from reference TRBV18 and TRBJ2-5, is NAGVMQNPRHLVRRRGQEARLRCSPMKGHSHVYWYRQLPEEGLKFMVYLQKENIIDESGMPKERFSAEFPKEGPSILRIQQVVRGDSAAYFCASSPRAGGQETQYFGPGTRLLVL.

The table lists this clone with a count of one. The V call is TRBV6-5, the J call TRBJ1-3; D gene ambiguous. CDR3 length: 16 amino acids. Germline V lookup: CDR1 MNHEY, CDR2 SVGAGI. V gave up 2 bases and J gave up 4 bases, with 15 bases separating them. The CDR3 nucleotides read TGTGCCAGCAGTTACGAAGCGGGGAGATCCGGAAACACCATATATTTT. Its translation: CASSYEAGRSGNTIYF.

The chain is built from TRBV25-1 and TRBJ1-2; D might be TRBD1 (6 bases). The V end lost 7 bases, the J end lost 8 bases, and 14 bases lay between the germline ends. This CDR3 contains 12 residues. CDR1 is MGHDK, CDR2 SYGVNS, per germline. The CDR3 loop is CASTTGMLGYTF. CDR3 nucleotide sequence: TGTGCCAGCACCACAGGGATGTTAGGCTACACCTTC.

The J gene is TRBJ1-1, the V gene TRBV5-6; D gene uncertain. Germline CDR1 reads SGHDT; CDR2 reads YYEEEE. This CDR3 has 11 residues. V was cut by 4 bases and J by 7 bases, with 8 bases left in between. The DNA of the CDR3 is TGTGCCAGCAGCGACCGGGTTGAAGCTTTCTTT. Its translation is CASSDRVEAFF.

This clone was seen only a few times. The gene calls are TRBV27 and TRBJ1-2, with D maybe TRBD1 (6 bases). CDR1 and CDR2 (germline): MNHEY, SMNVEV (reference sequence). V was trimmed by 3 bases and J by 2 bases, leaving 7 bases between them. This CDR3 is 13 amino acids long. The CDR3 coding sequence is TGTGCCAGCAGTTTTCAGGGGAACTATGGCTACACCTTC. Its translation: CASSFQGNYGYTF.

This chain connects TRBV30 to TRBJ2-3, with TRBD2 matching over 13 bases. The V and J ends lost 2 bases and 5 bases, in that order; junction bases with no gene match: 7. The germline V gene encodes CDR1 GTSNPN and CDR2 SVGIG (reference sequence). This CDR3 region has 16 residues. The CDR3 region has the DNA TGTGCCTGGAGTAACGGACTAGCGGGAGATATAGATACGCAGTATTTT. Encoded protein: CAWSNGLAGDIDTQYF.

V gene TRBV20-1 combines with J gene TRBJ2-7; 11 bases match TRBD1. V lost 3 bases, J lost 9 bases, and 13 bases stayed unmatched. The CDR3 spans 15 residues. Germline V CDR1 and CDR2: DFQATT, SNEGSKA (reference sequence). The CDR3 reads CSASLPGQGAVGQYF. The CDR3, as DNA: TGCAGTGCTAGTTTGCCAGGACAGGGGGCTGTGGGGCAGTACTTC.

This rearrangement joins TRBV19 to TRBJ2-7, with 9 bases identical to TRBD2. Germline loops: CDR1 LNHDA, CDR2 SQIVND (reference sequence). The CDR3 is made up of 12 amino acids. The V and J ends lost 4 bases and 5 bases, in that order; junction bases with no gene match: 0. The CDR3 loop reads CASSRTSDEQYF. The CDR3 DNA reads TGTGCCAGTAGTAGGACTAGCGACGAGCAGTACTTC.

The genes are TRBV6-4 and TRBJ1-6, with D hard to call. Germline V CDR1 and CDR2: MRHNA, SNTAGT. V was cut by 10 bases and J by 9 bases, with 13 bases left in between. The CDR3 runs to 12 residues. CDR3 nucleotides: TGTGCCACCGTACTGAGAGGTTCACCCCTCCACTTT. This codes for CATVLRGSPLHF.

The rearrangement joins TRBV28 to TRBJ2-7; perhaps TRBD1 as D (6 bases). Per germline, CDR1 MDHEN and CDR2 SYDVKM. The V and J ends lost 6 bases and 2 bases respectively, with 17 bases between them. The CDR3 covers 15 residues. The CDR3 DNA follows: TGTGCCAGCAGGGGGGCCCCCGATAGCACCTACGAGCAGTACTTC. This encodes CASRGAPDSTYEQYF.

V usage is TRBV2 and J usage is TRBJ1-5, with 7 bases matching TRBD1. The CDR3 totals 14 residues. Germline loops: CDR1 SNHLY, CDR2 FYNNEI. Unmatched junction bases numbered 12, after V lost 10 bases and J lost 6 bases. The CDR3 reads CAIRDRVTSQPQHF. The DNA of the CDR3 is TGTGCCATCCGAGACAGGGTGACGAGTCAGCCCCAGCATTTT.

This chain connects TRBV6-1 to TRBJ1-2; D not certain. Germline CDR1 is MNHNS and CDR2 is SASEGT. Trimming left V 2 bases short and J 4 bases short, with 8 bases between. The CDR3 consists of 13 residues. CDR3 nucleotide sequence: TGTGCCAGCAGTGAATCCCCGGTCTATGGCTACACCTTC. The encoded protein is CASSESPVYGYTF.

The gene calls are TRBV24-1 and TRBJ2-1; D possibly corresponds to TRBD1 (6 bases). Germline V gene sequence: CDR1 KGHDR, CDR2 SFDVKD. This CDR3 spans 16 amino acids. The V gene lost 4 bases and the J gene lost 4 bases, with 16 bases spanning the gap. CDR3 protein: CATSDRSGTLYNEQFF. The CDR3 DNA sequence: TGTGCCACCAGTGACCGATCCGGGACACTTTACAATGAGCAGTTCTTC.

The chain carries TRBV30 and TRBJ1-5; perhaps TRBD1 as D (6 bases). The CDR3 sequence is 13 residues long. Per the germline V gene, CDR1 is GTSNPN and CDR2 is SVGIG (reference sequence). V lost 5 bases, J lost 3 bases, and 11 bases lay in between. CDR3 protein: CAWQRDTNQPQHF. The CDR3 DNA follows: TGTGCCTGGCAACGGGACACCAATCAGCCCCAGCATTTT.